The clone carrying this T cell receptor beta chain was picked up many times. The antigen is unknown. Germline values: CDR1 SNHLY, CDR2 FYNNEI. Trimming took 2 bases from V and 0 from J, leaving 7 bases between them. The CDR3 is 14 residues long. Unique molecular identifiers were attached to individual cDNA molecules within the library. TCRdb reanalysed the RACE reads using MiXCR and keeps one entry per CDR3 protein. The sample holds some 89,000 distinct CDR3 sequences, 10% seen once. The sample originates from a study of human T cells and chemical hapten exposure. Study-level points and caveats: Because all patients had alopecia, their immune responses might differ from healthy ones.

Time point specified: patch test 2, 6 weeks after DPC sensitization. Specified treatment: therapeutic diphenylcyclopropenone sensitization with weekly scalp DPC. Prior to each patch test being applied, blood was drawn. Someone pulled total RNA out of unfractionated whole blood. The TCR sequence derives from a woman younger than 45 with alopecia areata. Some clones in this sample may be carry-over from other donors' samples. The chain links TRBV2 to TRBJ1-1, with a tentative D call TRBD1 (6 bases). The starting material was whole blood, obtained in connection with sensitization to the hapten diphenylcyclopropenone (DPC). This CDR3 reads CASSEWTVNTEAFF. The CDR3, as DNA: TGTGCCAGCAGTGAATGGACAGTGAACACTGAAGCTTTCTTT. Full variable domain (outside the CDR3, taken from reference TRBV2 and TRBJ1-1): EPEVTQTPSHQVTQMGQEVILRCVPISNHLYFYWYRQILGQKVEFLVSFYNNEISEKSEIFDDQFSVERPDGSNFTLKIRSTKLEDSAMYFCASSEWTVNTEAFFGQGTRLTVV.